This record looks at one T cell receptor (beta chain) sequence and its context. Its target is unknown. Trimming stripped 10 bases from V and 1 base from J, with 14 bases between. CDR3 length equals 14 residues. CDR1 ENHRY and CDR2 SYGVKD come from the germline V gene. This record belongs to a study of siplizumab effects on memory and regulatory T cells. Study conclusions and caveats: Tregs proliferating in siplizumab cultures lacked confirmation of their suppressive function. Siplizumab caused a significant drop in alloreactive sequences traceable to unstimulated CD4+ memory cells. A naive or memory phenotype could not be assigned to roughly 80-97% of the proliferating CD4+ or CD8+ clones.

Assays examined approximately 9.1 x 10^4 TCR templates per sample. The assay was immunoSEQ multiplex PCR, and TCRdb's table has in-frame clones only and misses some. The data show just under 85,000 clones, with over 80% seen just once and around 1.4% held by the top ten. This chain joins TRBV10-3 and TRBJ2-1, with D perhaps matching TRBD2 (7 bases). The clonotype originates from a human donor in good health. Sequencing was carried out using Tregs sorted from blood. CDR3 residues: CATKGGPSYNEQFF. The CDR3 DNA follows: TGTGCCACCAAGGGGGGGCCTTCCTACAATGAGCAGTTCTTC.